This T cell receptor beta chain was identified in a study of shared T cell receptors in the human thymus. Assay: immunoSEQ multiplex PCR; the TCRdb copy retains only in-frame clones and omits some. The sample holds hundreds of thousands of clones, approximately 87% seen once. Trimming left V 5 bases short and J 2 bases short, with 6 bases between. The CDR3 extends over 13 amino acids. CDR1 MNHNS and CDR2 SASEGT come from the germline V gene. The sample was also linked to a second study, of human thymus T cells.

The sequence was obtained from a boy younger than two with a congenital heart defect. The rearrangement joins TRBV6-1 to TRBJ2-2, with D uncertain. Input material: thymocytes. CDR3 region: CASSPHNTGELFF. The CDR3 bases are TGTGCCAGCAGTCCCCATAACACCGGGGAGCTGTTTTTT.